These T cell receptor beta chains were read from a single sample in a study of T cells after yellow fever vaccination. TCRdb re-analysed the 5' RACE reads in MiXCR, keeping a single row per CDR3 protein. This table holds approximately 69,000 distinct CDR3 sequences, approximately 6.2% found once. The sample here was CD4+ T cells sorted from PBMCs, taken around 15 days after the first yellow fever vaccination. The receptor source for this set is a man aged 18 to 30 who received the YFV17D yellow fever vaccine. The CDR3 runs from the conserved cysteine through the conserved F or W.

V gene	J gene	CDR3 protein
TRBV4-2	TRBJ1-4	CASSEVGRTNEKLFF
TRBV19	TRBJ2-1	CASSASGSNLYNEQFF
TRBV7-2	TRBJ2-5	CASSLYGGEGTQYF
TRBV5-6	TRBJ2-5	CASSPGQGATETQYF
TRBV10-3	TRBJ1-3	CASIPASGNTIYF
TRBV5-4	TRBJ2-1	CASSAGGASAYNEQFF
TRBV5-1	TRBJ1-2	CASSSESNYGYTF
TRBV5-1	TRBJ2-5	CASSLPAGGGRQETQYF
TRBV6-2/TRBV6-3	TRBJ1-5	CASSYGGRHSNQPQHF
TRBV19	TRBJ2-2	CASSIRDTGELFF
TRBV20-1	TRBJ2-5	CSAKGGTGETQYF
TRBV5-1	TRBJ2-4	CASSGQGNIQYF
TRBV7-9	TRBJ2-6	CASSFEGDSGANVLTF
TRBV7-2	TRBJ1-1	CASSLGAGMNTEAFF
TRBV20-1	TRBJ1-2	CSARGGDGANYGYTF
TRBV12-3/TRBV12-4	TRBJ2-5	CASSRRVYGVETQYF
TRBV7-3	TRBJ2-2	CASSVRGGAGGELFF
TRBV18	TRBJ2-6	CASSSTGSGANVLTF
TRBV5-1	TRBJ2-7	CASSLGGGNAIYEQYF
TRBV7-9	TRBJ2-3	CASSFPPPDTQYF
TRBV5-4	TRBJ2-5	CASSKKKDTSGVQETQYF
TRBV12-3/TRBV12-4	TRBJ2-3	CASSLNHQSTDTQYF
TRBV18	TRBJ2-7	CASSPRTGNSYEQYF
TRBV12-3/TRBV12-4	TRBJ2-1	CAFTGTSGGPSSYNEQFF
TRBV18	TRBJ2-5	CASSPGVRETQYF
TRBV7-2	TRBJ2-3	CASSSPAGQFTDTQYF
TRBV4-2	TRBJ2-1	CASSQSGDRGEQFF
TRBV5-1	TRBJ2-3	CASKGQDTDTQYF
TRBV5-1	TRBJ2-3	CASSWGTGDQNTQYF
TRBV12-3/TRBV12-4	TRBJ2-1	CASSYTGGHNEQFF
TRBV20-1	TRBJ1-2	CSARDPGVYGYTF
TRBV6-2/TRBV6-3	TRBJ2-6	CASSHRGAYSGANVLTF